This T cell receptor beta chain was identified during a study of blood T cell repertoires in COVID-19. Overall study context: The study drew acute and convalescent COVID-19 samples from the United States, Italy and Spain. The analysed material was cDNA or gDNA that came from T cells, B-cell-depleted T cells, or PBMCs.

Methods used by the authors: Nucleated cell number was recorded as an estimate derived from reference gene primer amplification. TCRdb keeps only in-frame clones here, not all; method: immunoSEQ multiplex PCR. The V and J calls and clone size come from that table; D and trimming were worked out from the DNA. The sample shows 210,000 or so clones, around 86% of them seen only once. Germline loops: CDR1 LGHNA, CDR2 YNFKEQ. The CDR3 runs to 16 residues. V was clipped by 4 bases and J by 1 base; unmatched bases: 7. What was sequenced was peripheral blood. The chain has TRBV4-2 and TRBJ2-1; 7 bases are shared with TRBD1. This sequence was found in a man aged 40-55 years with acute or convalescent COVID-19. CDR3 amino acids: CASSLKGAISYNEQFF. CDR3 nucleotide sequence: TGTGCCAGCAGCCTCAAGGGGGCTATATCCTACAATGAGCAGTTCTTC.